What follows is one T cell receptor beta chain and its context. Its antigen is unidentified. The CDR3 totals 14 residues. V lost 1 base and J lost 4, with 12 bases in between. Germline lookup yields CDR1 SGHRS and CDR2 YFSETQ. The sample comes from a study of T cell responses to AZD1222 COVID-19 vaccine. Only in-frame clones appear in the TCRdb table, and some are missing; sequencing was by immunoSEQ multiplex PCR. Of around 130,000 clones in the sample, roughly 86% were seen once. The study's findings and limits: The study identified only five or six AZD1222 recipients as seropositive at baseline. In a largely white British group with more females than males, clonal diversity was possibly underestimated. Reports say nearly half of spike-specific TCRs go after unmutated variant regions.

Analyses pooled second doses at about 4 or about 12 weeks. This rearrangement joins TRBV5-1 to TRBJ2-7; TRBD2 might be the D (6 bases). The clonotype was recovered from an adult who received the AZD1222 COVID-19 vaccine. This material consisted of peripheral blood, taken 28 days after the second AZD1222 dose. In DNA form, the CDR3 reads TGCGCCAGCAGCTTGCCGGGGGTCGGTTACGAGCAGTACTTC. This gives the protein CASSLPGVGYEQYF.